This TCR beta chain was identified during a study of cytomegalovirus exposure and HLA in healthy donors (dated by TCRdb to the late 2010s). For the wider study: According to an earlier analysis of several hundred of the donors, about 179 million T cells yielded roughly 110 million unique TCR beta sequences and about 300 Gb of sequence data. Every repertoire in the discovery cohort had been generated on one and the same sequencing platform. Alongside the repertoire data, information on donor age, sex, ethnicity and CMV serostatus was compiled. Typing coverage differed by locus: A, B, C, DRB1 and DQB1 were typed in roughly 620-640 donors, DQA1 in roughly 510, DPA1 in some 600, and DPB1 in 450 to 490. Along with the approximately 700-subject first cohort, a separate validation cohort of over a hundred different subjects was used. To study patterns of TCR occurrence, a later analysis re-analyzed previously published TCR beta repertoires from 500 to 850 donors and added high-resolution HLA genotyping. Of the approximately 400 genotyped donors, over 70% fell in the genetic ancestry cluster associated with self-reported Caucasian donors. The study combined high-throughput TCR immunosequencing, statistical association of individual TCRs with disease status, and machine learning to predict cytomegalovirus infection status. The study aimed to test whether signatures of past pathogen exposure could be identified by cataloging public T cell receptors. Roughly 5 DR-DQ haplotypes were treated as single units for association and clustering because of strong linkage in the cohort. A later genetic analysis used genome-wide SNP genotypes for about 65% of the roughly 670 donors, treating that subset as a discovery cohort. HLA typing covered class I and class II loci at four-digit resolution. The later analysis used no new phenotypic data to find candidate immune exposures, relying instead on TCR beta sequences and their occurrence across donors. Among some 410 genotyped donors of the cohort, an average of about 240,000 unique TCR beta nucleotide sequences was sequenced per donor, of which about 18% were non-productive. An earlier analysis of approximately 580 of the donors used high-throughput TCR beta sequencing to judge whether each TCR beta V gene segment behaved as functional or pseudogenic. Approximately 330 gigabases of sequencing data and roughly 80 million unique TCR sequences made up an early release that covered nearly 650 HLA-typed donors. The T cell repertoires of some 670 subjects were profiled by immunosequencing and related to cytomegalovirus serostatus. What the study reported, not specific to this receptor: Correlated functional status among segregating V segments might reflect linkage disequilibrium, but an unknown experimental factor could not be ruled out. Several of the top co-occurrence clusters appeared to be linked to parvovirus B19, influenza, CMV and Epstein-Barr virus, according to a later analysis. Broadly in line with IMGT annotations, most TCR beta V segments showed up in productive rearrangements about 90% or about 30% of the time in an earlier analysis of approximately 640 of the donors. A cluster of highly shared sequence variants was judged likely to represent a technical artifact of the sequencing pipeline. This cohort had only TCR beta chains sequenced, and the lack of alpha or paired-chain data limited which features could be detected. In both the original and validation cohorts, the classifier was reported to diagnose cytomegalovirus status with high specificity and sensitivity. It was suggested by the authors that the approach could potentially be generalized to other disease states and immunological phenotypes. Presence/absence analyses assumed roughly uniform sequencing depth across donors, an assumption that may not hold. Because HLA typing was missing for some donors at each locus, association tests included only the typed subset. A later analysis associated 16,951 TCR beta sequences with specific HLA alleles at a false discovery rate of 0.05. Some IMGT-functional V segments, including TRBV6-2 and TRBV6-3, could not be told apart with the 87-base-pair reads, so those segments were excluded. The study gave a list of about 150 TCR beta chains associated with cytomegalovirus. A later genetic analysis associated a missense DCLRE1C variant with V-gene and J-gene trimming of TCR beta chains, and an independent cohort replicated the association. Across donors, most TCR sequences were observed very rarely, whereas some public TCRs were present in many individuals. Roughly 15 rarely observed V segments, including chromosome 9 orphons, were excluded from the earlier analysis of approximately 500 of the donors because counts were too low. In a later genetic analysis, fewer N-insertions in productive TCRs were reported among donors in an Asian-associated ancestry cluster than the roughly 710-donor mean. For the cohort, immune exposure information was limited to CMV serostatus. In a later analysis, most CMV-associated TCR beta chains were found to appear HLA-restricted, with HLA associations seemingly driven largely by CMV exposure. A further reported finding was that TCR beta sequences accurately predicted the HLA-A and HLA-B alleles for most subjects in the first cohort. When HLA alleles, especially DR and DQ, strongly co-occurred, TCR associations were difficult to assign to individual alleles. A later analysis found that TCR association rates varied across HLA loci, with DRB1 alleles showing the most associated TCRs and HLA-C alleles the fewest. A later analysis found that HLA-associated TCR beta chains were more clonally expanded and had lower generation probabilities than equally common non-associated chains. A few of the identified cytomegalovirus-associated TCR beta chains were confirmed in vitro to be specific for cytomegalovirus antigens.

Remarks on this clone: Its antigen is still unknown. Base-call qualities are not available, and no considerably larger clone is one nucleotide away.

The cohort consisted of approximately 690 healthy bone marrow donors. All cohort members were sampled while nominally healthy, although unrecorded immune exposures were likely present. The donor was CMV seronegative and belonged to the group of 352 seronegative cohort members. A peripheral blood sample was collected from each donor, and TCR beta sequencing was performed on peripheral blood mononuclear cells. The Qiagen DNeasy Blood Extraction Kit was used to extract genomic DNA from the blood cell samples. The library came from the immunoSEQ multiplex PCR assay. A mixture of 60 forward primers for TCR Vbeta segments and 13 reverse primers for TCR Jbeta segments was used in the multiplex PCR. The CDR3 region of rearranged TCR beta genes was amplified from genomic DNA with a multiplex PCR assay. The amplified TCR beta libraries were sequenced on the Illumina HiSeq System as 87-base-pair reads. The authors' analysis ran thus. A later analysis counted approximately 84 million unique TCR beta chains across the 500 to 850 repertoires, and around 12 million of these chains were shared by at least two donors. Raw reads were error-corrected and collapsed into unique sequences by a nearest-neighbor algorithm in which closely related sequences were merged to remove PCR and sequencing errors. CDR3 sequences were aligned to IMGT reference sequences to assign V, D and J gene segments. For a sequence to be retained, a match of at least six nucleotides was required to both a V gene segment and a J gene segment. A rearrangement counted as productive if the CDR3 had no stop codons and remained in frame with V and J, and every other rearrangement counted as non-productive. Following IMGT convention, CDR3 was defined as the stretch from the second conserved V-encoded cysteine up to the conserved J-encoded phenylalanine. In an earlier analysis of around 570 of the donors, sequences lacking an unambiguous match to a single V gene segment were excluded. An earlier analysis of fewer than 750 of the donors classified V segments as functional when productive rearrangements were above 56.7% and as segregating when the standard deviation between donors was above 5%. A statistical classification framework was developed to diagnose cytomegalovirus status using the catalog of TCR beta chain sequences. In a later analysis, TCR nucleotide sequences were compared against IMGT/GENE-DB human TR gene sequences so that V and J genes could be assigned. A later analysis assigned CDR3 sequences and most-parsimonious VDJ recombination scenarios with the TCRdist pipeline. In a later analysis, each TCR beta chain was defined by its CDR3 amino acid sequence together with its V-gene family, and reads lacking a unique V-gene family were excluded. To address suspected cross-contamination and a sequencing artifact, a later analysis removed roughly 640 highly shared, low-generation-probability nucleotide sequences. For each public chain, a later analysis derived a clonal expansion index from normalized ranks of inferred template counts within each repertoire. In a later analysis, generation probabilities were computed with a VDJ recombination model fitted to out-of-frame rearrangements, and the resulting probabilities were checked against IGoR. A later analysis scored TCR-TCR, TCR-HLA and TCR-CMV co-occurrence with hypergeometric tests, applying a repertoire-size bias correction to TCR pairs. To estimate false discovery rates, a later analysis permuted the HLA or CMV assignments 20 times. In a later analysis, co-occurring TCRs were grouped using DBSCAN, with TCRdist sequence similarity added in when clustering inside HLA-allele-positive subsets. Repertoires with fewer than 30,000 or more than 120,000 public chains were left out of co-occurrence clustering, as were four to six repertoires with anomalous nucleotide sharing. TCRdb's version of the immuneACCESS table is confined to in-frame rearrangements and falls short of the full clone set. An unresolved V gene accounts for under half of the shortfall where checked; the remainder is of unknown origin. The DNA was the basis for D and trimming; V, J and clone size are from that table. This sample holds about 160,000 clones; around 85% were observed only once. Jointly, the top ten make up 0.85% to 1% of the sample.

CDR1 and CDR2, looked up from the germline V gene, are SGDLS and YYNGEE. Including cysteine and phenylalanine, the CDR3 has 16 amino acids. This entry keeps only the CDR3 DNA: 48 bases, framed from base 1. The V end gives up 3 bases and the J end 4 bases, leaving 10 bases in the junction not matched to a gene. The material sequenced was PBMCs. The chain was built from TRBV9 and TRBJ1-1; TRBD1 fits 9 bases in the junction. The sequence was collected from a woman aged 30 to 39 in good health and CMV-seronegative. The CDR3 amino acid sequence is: CASSAGQGRRGTEAFF. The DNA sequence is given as TGTGCCAGCAGCGCCGGACAGGGGAGGAGAGGCACTGAAGCTTTCTTT. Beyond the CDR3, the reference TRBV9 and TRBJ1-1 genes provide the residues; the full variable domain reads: DSGVTQTPKHLITATGQRVTLRCSPRSGDLSVYWYQQSLDQGLQFLIQYYNGEERAKGNILERFSAQQFPDLHSELNLSSLELGDSALYFCASSAGQGRRGTEAFFGQGTRLTVV.